This entry lists 10 T cell receptor beta chains sequenced from one sample in a study of blood T cell repertoires in COVID-19. Generated by immunoSEQ multiplex PCR, the TCRdb table keeps only in-frame clones and is missing some. The table records roughly 330,000 clones, about 87% of them present only once. The sequenced sample was PBMCs or T cells enriched from blood (not recorded which). Receptor source: a young woman who had recovered from COVID-19.

The genes are TRBV4-3 and TRBJ1-2, with 7 bases lining up with TRBD1. The ends lost 4 bases at V and 1 base at J; junction bases unmatched: 6. The CDR3 spans 15 residues. CDR1 is LGHNA, CDR2 YSLEER, per germline. CDR3 coding DNA: TGCGCCAGCAGCCCGGGACAGTGGTATAACTATGGCTACACCTTC. It translates to CASSPGQWYNYGYTF.

In DNA, the CDR3 is TGTGCCAGCACGTTAGAAGCGGGGGGCAGGGTAGATACGCAGTATTTT. This codes for CASTLEAGGRVDTQYF. V is TRBV2 and J is TRBJ2-3; 9 bases match TRBD2. Per germline, CDR1 SNHLY and CDR2 FYNNEI. V lost 7 bases, J lost 5 bases, and 13 bases stayed unmatched. The CDR3 is 16 residues long. The full variable domain, rest sourced from reference TRBV2 and TRBJ2-3, is EPEVTQTPSHQVTQMGQEVILRCVPISNHLYFYWYRQILGQKVEFLVSFYNNEISEKSEIFDDQFSVERPDGSNFTLKIRSTKLEDSAMYFCASTLEAGGRVDTQYFGPGTRLTVL.

This chain joins TRBV7-9 and TRBJ2-3, with D tentatively TRBD2 (7 bases). CDR1 SEHNR and CDR2 FQNEAQ come from the germline V gene (reference sequence). Trimming cost V 1 base and J 4 bases, with 12 bases left between them. This CDR3 has 15 residues. CDR3 sequence (DNA): TGTGCCAGCAGCTTAGGTGGGGGGGGCGCAGATACGCAGTATTTT. Amino acids: CASSLGGGGADTQYF.

The chain links TRBV5-4 to TRBJ2-7; the match to TRBD1 covers 7 bases. This CDR3 is 14 amino acids long. Germline V gene lookup returns CDR1 SGHNT and CDR2 YYREEE (reference sequence). Unmatched junction bases numbered 5, after V lost 4 bases and J lost 1 base. The CDR3 DNA sequence: TGTGCCAGCAGCACCGGGGACAGATCCTACGAGCAGTACTTC. Its translation: CASSTGDRSYEQYF.

The chain combines TRBV15 with TRBJ1-1; no definite D call. The germline gives CDR1 LNHNV, CDR2 YYDKDF (reference sequence). The CDR3 has 11 residues. Trimming shortened V by 9 bases and J by 3 bases, and 8 bases separated the two germline ends. The CDR3 nucleotides are TGTGCCACTAGGGAGGACACTGAAGCTTTCTTT. It codes for CATREDTEAFF.

CDR3 nucleotides: TGCGCCAGCAGCTCGGGACAGGGGTCCTATGGCTACACCTTC. It is translated as CASSSGQGSYGYTF. The chain has TRBV5-1 and TRBJ1-2, with 10 bases matching TRBD1. The CDR3 extends over 14 amino acids. With V trimmed by 3 bases and J by 4 bases, 3 bases remained unmatched. Looked up from germline, CDR1 is SGHRS and CDR2 is YFSETQ.

This chain connects TRBV13 to TRBJ2-4, with D maybe TRBD1 (5 bases). This CDR3 spans 14 amino acids. Germline assignment: CDR1 PRHDT and CDR2 FYEKMQ (reference sequence). V dropped 2 bases and J dropped 6 bases, with 11 bases sitting between them. The CDR3 sequence is CASSLWGSGNIQYF. The CDR3 DNA reads as TGTGCCAGCAGCTTATGGGGCTCTGGAAACATTCAGTACTTC.

The sample holds one count of this clone. The chain is built from TRBV2 and TRBJ2-3, with 8 positions matching TRBD2. V dropped 7 bases and J dropped 2; count of bases not matched to a gene: 8. Germline lookup yields CDR1 SNHLY and CDR2 FYNNEI. There are 15 residues in the CDR3. The CDR3 sequence: CASKARTSFTDTQYF. The CDR3 region has the DNA TGTGCCAGCAAAGCCAGGACTAGCTTCACAGATACGCAGTATTTT.

The chain joins TRBV6-5 to TRBJ1-4, with D possibly being TRBD1 (6 bases). This CDR3 comprises 15 residues. Germline CDR1 MNHEY, CDR2 SVGAGI. V dropped 4 bases and J dropped 4 bases, with 13 bases sitting between them. CDR3 nucleotide sequence: TGTGCCAGCAGTTCACAGGGAAGGGGTAATGAAAAACTGTTTTTT. Encoded protein: CASSSQGRGNEKLFF.

The chain couples TRBV6-5 to TRBJ2-6; TRBD1 might be the D (5 bases). The germline V gene encodes CDR1 MNHEY and CDR2 SVGAGI. V gave up 6 bases and J gave up 1 base, with 7 bases separating them. The CDR3 covers 14 residues. In DNA form, the CDR3 reads TGTGCCAGCAGGAAGGGGTCTGGGGCCAACGTCCTGACTTTC. As protein: CASRKGSGANVLTF.